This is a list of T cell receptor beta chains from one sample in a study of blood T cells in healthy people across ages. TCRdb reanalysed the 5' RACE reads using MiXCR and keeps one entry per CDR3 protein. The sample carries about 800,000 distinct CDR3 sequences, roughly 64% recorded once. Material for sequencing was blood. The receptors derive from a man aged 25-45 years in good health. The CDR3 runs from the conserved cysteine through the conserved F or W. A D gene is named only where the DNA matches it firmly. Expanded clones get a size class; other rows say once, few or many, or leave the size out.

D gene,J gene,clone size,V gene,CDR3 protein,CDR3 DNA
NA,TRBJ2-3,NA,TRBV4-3,CASSQDGPGTTNTQYF,TGCGCCAGCAGCCAAGACGGACCGGGAACCACAAATACGCAGTATTTT
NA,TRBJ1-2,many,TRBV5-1,CASSLDGQYYGYTF,TGCGCCAGCAGCTTGGACGGACAGTACTATGGCTACACCTTC
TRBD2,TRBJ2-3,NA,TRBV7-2,CASSPSRLAGGRTDTQYF,TGTGCCAGCAGCCCCAGTAGACTAGCGGGGGGACGCACAGATACGCAGTATTTT
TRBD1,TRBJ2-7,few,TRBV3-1,CASSPGTGAFYEQYF,TGTGCCAGCAGCCCAGGGACAGGCGCCTTCTACGAGCAGTACTTC
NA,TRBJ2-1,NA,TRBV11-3,CASSTGTQEQFF,TGTGCCAGCAGCACCGGGACACAAGAGCAGTTCTTC
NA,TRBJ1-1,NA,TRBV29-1,CSAGQRNTEAFF,TGCAGCGCCGGACAGAGGAACACTGAAGCTTTCTTT
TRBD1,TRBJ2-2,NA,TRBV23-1,CASSQSRTGSTGELFF,TGCGCCAGCAGTCAATCAAGGACAGGCTCCACCGGGGAGCTGTTTTTT
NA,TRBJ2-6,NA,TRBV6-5,CASSYRAGQLTDSGANVLTF,TGTGCCAGCAGTTACCGAGCTGGGCAGCTAACCGACTCTGGGGCCAACGTCCTGACTTTC
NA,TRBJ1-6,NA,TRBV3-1,CASSQEGAASSYNSPLHF,TGTGCCAGCAGCCAAGAGGGGGCAGCAAGCTCCTATAATTCACCCCTCCACTTT
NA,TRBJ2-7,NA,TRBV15,CATSRDPAGYEQYF,TGTGCCACCAGCAGAGACCCCGCCGGTTACGAGCAGTACTTC
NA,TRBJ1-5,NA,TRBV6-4,CASSDRAGNQPQHF,TGTGCCAGCAGTGACAGGGCGGGTAATCAGCCCCAGCATTTT
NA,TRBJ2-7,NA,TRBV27,CASSFGGGFYEQYF,TGTGCCAGCAGTTTTGGGGGAGGATTCTACGAGCAGTACTTC
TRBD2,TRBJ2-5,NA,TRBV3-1,CASSQDLAVQETQYF,TGTGCCAGCAGCCAAGACCTAGCGGTGCAAGAGACCCAGTACTTC
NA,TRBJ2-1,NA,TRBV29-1,CSVGPVGTDEQFF,TGCAGCGTTGGCCCCGTCGGGACGGATGAGCAGTTCTTC
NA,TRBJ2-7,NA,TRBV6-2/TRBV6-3,CASLLDVQGNEQYF,TGTGCCAGCCTTTTGGACGTCCAAGGTAACGAGCAGTACTTC
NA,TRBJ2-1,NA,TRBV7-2,CASSLVADAYNEQFF,TGTGCCAGCAGCTTAGTAGCGGACGCTTACAATGAGCAGTTCTTC
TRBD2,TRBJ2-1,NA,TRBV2,CASKAGAEFGEQFF,TGTGCCAGCAAAGCGGGAGCTGAGTTTGGTGAGCAGTTCTTC
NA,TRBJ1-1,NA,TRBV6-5,CASSYPPLAFF,TGTGCCAGCAGTTACCCCCCGTTGGCTTTCTTT
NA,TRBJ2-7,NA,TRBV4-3,CASSQDIAGPLYEQYF,TGCGCCAGCAGCCAAGATATCGCAGGCCCCCTCTACGAGCAGTACTTC
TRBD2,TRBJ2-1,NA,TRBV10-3,CAITSGGAVGQFF,TGTGCCATCACTAGCGGGGGGGCCGTGGGGCAGTTCTTC
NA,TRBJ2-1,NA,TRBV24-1,CATSDSTRSNEQFF,TGTGCCACCAGTGATTCGACTAGATCTAATGAGCAGTTCTTC
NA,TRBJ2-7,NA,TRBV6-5,CASSYSSYLGSNEQYF,TGTGCCAGCAGTTACTCGTCCTATCTGGGTTCCAACGAGCAGTACTTC
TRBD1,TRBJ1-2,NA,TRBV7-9,CASSLADRQISGYTF,TGTGCCAGCAGCTTAGCGGACAGGCAAATAAGCGGCTACACCTTC
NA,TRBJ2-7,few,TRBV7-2,CASSWRGASYEQYF,TGTGCCAGCTCCTGGAGAGGGGCCTCCTACGAGCAGTACTTC
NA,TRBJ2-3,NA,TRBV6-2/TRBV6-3,CASSYPQGSTDTQYF,TGTGCCAGCAGTTACCCCCAGGGCAGCACAGATACGCAGTATTTT
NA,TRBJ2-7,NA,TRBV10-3,CAISESEGSGSYEQYF,TGTGCCATCAGTGAGTCTGAGGGGTCAGGGAGTTACGAGCAGTACTTC
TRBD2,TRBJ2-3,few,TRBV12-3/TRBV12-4,CASIPSGGTDTQYF,TGTGCCAGCATCCCTAGCGGGGGCACAGATACGCAGTATTTT
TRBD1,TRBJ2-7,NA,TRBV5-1,CASSPGTGRIEQYF,TGCGCCAGCAGCCCGGGGACAGGGAGGATCGAGCAGTACTTC
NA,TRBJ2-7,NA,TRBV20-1,CSASVGTYEQYF,TGCAGTGCTAGTGTAGGAACCTACGAGCAGTACTTC
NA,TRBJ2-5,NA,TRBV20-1,CSSYLSRQETQYF,TGCAGTTCCTACCTTTCTAGACAAGAGACCCAGTACTTC
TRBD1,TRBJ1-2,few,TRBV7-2,CASRPTGGGRYGYTF,TGTGCCAGCAGACCGACAGGGGGCGGTCGCTATGGCTACACCTTC
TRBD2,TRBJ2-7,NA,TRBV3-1,CASSHPTSGGKLGAYEQYF,TGTGCCAGCAGCCACCCGACTAGCGGGGGAAAATTAGGTGCCTACGAGCAGTACTTC
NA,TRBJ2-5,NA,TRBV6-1,CASRPGGRGETQYF,TGTGCCAGCAGACCCGGGGGCAGGGGAGAGACCCAGTACTTC
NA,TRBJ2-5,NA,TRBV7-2,CASSPPGGHGTQYF,TGTGCCAGCAGCCCTCCCGGGGGCCATGGGACCCAGTACTTC
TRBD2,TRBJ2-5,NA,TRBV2,CASSDQGLAGETQYF,TGTGCCAGCAGCGACCAGGGACTAGCCGGAGAGACCCAGTACTTC
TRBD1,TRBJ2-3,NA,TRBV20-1,CSAGQTGESTDTQYF,TGCAGTGCGGGACAGACAGGGGAGAGCACAGATACGCAGTATTTT
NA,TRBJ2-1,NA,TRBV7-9,CASSLGSAEYNEQFF,TGTGCCAGCAGCTTAGGCTCAGCGGAGTACAATGAGCAGTTCTTC
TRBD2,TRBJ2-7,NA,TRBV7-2,CASSYISGSVYEQYF,TGTGCCAGCAGCTACATTAGCGGGTCGGTATACGAGCAGTACTTC
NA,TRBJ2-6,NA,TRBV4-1,CANSQVKESSGADVLTF,TGCGCCAACAGCCAAGTTAAGGAAAGCTCTGGGGCCGACGTCCTGACTTTC
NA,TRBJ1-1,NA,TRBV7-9,CASLKNLGGEAFF,TGTGCCAGCTTAAAAAACCTGGGGGGTGAAGCTTTCTTT
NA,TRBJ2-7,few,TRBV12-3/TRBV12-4,CASSFRGLAFSYEQYF,TGTGCCAGCAGTTTTCGGGGGCTGGCCTTCTCCTACGAGCAGTACTTC
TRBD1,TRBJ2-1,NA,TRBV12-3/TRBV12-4,CASSAAGGGNEQFF,TGTGCCAGCAGTGCCGCAGGGGGCGGGAATGAGCAGTTCTTC
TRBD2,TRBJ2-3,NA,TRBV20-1,CSAAGLAGVSDTQYF,TGCAGTGCCGCAGGACTAGCGGGAGTTTCGGATACGCAGTATTTT
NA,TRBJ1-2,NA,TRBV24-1,CATSKRQSNGYTF,TGTGCCACCTCCAAGAGGCAGAGCAATGGCTACACCTTC
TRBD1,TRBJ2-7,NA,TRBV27,CASSSQGALSYEQYF,TGTGCCAGCAGTTCGCAGGGGGCCCTCTCCTACGAGCAGTACTTC
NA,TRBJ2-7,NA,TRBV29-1,CSAGHNDPSVDEQYF,TGCAGCGCGGGACACAATGATCCCTCGGTCGATGAGCAGTACTTC
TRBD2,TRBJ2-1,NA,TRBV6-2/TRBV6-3,CASSQGLAGVNSYNEQFF,TGTGCCAGCAGTCAAGGACTAGCGGGGGTAAATTCCTACAATGAGCAGTTCTTC
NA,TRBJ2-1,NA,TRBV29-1,CSAMPQGPNEQFF,TGCAGCGCTATGCCTCAGGGTCCCAATGAGCAGTTCTTC
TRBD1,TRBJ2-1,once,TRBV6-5,CASRQTGEGNEQFF,TGTGCCAGCAGGCAGACAGGGGAAGGCAATGAGCAGTTCTTC
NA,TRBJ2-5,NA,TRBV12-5,CASGSGRQTQETQYF,TGTGCTAGTGGCTCCGGGAGACAAACACAAGAGACCCAGTACTTC
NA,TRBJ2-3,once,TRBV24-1,CATSGGVDTQYF,TGTGCCACCAGTGGGGGAGTAGATACGCAGTATTTT
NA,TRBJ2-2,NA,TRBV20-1,CSAVKAGELFF,TGCAGTGCTGTGAAAGCCGGGGAGCTGTTTTTT